The rows below give T cell receptor beta chains drawn from one sample of a study of shared clonotypes between healthy human individuals. Assay: immunoSEQ multiplex PCR; the TCRdb copy retains only in-frame clones and omits some. The top ten hold more than 0.1% of the sample, which has millions of clones, over 85% seen once. Sequencing was carried out using naive CD4+ T cells sorted from blood. These receptors were taken from a man younger than 30 in good health. Both conserved end residues are part of each CDR3. The order of the fields is V gene, D gene, clone size, J gene, CDR3 protein, CDR3 DNA. A D gene is named only where the DNA matches it firmly. Expanded clones get a size class; other rows say once, few or many, or leave the size out.

>TRBV5-1|-|-|TRBJ2-3
CASRLDLGREKYF
TGCGCCAGCAGGCTTGACTTGGGACGGGAAAAGTATTTT
>TRBV18|-|-|TRBJ2-3
CASSRQTGTDTQYF
TGTGCCAGCTCACGACAAACCGGCACAGATACGCAGTATTTT
>TRBV5-6|-|-|TRBJ1-4
CASSLVGSSSNEKLFF
TGTGCCAGCAGCTTGGTGGGATCGTCCTCTAATGAAAAACTGTTTTTT
>TRBV19|-|-|TRBJ2-3
CASSTRQGPDTQYF
TGTGCCAGTAGTACCCGCCAGGGTCCAGATACGCAGTATTTT
>TRBV5-6|-|-|TRBJ2-7
CASSSGTFYEQYF
TGTGCCAGCAGCTCCGGGACTTTCTACGAGCAGTACTTC
>TRBV6-5|TRBD2|-|TRBJ2-7
CASSQRDSYEQYF
TGTGCCAGCAGCCAGCGGGATTCCTACGAGCAGTACTTC
>TRBV6-5|TRBD2|-|TRBJ2-7
CASSFGLASEQYF
TGTGCCAGCAGTTTTGGACTAGCGAGCGAGCAGTACTTC
>TRBV18|-|-|TRBJ2-7
CASSPPPGTAAYEQYF
TGTGCCAGCTCACCGCCACCCGGGACGGCAGCCTACGAGCAGTACTTC
>TRBV6-6|TRBD2|-|TRBJ2-1
CASSYILAGGRNEQFF
TGTGCCAGCAGTTACATCCTAGCGGGAGGTAGGAATGAGCAGTTCTTC
>TRBV18|-|-|TRBJ1-1
CASSLVPRGGTEAFF
TGTGCCAGCTCACTTGTCCCGAGGGGAGGCACTGAAGCTTTCTTT
>TRBV6-1|-|-|TRBJ2-7
CASSEMGRIPSYEQYF
TGTGCCAGCAGTGAAATGGGCAGGATCCCCTCCTACGAGCAGTACTTC
>TRBV7-9|TRBD2|-|TRBJ2-3
CASSRGLADADTQYF
TGTGCCAGCAGCCGGGGACTAGCGGACGCGGATACGCAGTATTTT
>TRBV6-1|TRBD1|-|TRBJ1-4
CASSAGGGEKLFF
TGTGCCAGCAGTGCAGGGGGTGGCGAAAAACTGTTTTTT
>TRBV5-4|-|-|TRBJ1-3
CASSLRGSSSGNTIYF
TGTGCCAGCAGCTTGAGGGGGTCCAGCTCTGGAAACACCATATATTTT
>TRBV10-3|-|once|TRBJ1-2
CAISVSGGDYGYTF
TGTGCCATCAGTGTATCGGGGGGCGACTATGGCTACACCTTC
>TRBV14|-|-|TRBJ2-1
CASSQDLVLAWEQFF
TGTGCCAGCAGCCAAGATCTCGTACTAGCTTGGGAGCAGTTCTTC
>TRBV9|TRBD1|once|TRBJ1-4
CASSVRGGVDEKLFF
TGTGCCAGCAGCGTAAGAGGGGGCGTGGATGAAAAACTGTTTTTT
>TRBV5-1|TRBD2|-|TRBJ2-5
CASSLDLAGKETQYF
TGCGCCAGCAGCTTGGACCTAGCGGGGAAAGAGACCCAGTACTTC
>TRBV5-6|TRBD1|-|TRBJ2-5
CASSLGTGVETQYF
TGTGCCAGCAGCTTGGGGACAGGGGTAGAGACCCAGTACTTC
>TRBV27|-|-|TRBJ1-2
CASSSRTGNGYTF
TGTGCCAGCAGTTCCCGAACAGGAAATGGCTACACCTTC
>TRBV5-1|-|-|TRBJ2-3
CASSLEGETDTQYF
TGCGCCAGCAGCTTGGAAGGGGAAACAGATACGCAGTATTTT
>TRBV10-3|-|-|TRBJ1-4
CAISDQGGFGEKLFF
TGTGCCATCAGTGACCAGGGCGGGTTCGGGGAAAAACTGTTTTTT
>TRBV14|-|-|TRBJ2-4
CASSQSPGLQNIQYF
TGTGCCAGCAGCCAGTCCCCGGGACTCCAAAACATTCAGTACTTC
>TRBV18|-|-|TRBJ2-5
CASSRGIGETQYF
TGTGCCAGCTCACGTGGTATAGGAGAGACCCAGTACTTC
>TRBV9|-|-|TRBJ2-5
CASSPRGLGETQYF
TGTGCCAGCAGCCCGCGGGGCCTAGGGGAGACCCAGTACTTC
>TRBV28|-|-|TRBJ2-3
CASSLTLALTDTQYF
TGTGCCAGCAGTTTAACGCTAGCTCTCACAGATACGCAGTATTTT
>TRBV5-1|-|-|TRBJ1-1
CASSLDPYREVAEAFF
TGCGCCAGCAGCTTGGACCCGTACAGGGAGGTCGCTGAAGCTTTCTTT
>TRBV6-6|TRBD1|-|TRBJ1-6
CAIGTGVSPLHF
TGTGCCATCGGGACAGGGGTGTCACCCCTCCACTTT